This is a list of T cell receptor beta chains from one sample in a study of Graves' ophthalmopathy and Graves' hyperthyroidism. From the multiplex PCR reads, TCRdb called clonotypes with MiXCR, one entry per CDR3 protein. The repertoire consists of 1 million to 1.3 million distinct CDR3 sequences, with about 38% occurring once and the leading ten covering roughly 10%. The sequenced sample was peripheral blood or thyroid tissue (not recorded which). The receptors stem from an adult man with Graves' hyperthyroidism. CDR3s include the opening cysteine and the closing phenylalanine or tryptophan. The D gene is left open where the match is weak. Only part of the rows carry a size: once, few, many, or a class if the clone is expanded.

-	-	TRBV4-3	TRBJ1-1	CASSQDPGAEALF	TGCGCCAGCAGCCAAGATCCGGGCGCTGAAGCTCTCTTT
-	many	TRBV5-1	TRBJ2-5	CASSNSGSQETQYF	TGCGCCAGCAGCAATTCAGGGAGCCAAGAGACCCAGTACTTC
TRBD1	many	TRBV12-3/TRBV12-4	TRBJ1-6	CASRPSGGYNSPLHF	TGTGCCAGCAGACCCTCAGGGGGGTATAATTCACCCCTCCACTTT
-	-	TRBV20-1	TRBJ2-3	CSARLGGRTDTQYF	TGCAGTGCTAGACTGGGGGGCCGCACAGATACGCAGTATTTT
-	few	TRBV3-1	TRBJ1-2	CASSHGQSYGYTF	TGTGCCAGCAGCCACGGGCAGTCCTATGGCTACACCTTC
-	few	TRBV28	TRBJ2-7	CASTDAGPYEQYF	TGTGCCAGCACCGACGCAGGCCCCTACGAGCAGTACTTC
-	once	TRBV2	TRBJ1-5	CASRFGGAVSQPQHF	TGTGCCAGCAGATTCGGGGGCGCGGTTTCTCAGCCCCAGCATTTT
TRBD2	-	TRBV5-1	TRBJ2-5	CASSLGISGGPPGF	TGCGCCAGCAGCTTGGGAATTAGCGGGGGACCCCCAGGCTTC
TRBD1	-	TRBV20-1	TRBJ1-2	CSARAGQGGYTF	TGCAGTGCTAGAGCAGGACAGGGTGGCTACACCTTC
-	many	TRBV6-1	TRBJ1-5	CASSDEQDQPQHF	TGTGCCAGCAGTGACGAGCAGGATCAGCCCCAGCATTTT
-	few	TRBV6-1	TRBJ1-5	CASSVSGPRPQHF	TGTGCCAGCAGTGTTTCAGGCCCTCGGCCCCAGCATTTT
TRBD1	-	TRBV7-3	TRBJ1-6	CASSPGGGSPLHF	TGTGCCAGCAGCCCAGGGGGCGGTTCACCCCTCCACTTT
-	many	TRBV12-3/TRBV12-4	TRBJ2-2	CASSLSQGGTGELFF	TGTGCCAGCAGTTTAAGTCAGGGAGGAACCGGGGAGCTGTTTTTT
-	-	TRBV29-1	TRBJ2-7	CSVRLGYEQYF	TGCAGCGTCCGTCTTGGGTACGAGCAGTACTTC